This T cell receptor (beta chain) stems from a study of blood T cell repertoires in COVID-19. Across the study: Samples taken during acute and convalescent COVID-19 were collected in the United States, Italy and Spain. T cells, B-cell-depleted T cells, or PBMCs supplied cDNA or gDNA.

As processed by the authors: Reference gene primers were amplified, and this amplification served to estimate nucleated cell counts. Measured with immunoSEQ multiplex PCR; TCRdb has only the in-frame clones, and not every one. V and J calls and clone size are those listed in that table; D and trimming were worked out from the DNA. The repertoire has roughly 200,000 clones, approximately 85% of them found once; the top ten carry about a tenth. The CDR3 loop spans 15 amino acids. Germline CDR1 KGHDR, CDR2 SFDVKD. Trimming took off 6 bases at V and 3 bases at J, with 14 bases between the two ends. Sample: peripheral blood. The rearrangement uses TRBV24-1 and TRBJ2-1; D perhaps matches TRBD1 (6 bases). The TCR sequence derives from a human donor with active or convalescent COVID-19. The donor label of this sample is uncertain. CDR3 DNA: TGTGCCACCAGTAATCCAGGGGCAGGCTACAATGAGCAGTTCTTC. This translates into CATSNPGAGYNEQFF.